The T cell receptor (beta chain) described here comes from a study of blood T cell repertoires in COVID-19 (dated by TCRdb to about 2020). Regarding the study in general: The collaborator samples originated in the United States, Italy and Spain and spanned the acute and convalescent phases of COVID-19. Nearly every sample came with metadata listing a de-identified subject ID, COVID-19 status, age in years and sex. The prospective study material was composed of cDNA or gDNA derived from T cells, B-cell-depleted T cells, or PBMCs. Samples came from the ongoing ImmuneRACE study (first 160 participants) plus 1,254 subjects from 6 global collaborators. The repertoires were released in a freely available public database meant as a resource for research on the immune response to SARS-CoV-2. Where available, HLA class I and class II types were obtained from metadata supplied by the sample provider rather than from assay-based typing. The dataset comprised deeply sampled blood TCRbeta repertoires from subjects exposed to, actively infected with, or recovered from COVID-19.

Of note for this clone: It has no known antigen specificity. Per-base qualities were not stored, and no clone one base away is much larger.

The immunoSEQ Assay, a bias-controlled multiplex PCR, was used to amplify TCRbeta CDR3 regions from genomic DNA. On the authors' methods: Nucleated cell counts per sample were estimated from amplification of reference gene primers within the assay. Sequence reads were collapsed and filtered to measure the absolute abundance of every unique TCRbeta CDR3 rearrangement. For each sample, productive Simpson clonality was calculated as the square root of Simpson's diversity index across productive rearrangements. Held by TCRdb, this immuneACCESS table contains in-frame sequences only and omits some clones. Under half of the omission traces to an unresolved V gene where checked; the cause of the rest is unknown. V and J calls and clone size follow that table, whereas D and trimming were derived from the DNA. The sample profile shows about 530,000 clones; 70% to 90% of them were found once. The ten largest clonotypes hold 7.5% to 9.5% of the sample.

Points the paper makes about the study in general: The quantity of clinical and demographic metadata differed by source and by participant and was supplied without curation.

Trimming costs V 7 bases and J 0 bases, and their ends lie 10 bases apart. CDR1 KGHDR and CDR2 SFDVKD were looked up in the germline V gene. Inclusive of the bounding cysteine and phenylalanine, the CDR3 is 14 residues long. Of all the DNA, just the CDR3 is kept, 42 bases in frame from base 1. In Seattle, one collaborating source enrolled patients while the infection was active and tracked those patients longitudinally over the course of disease. The collaborating institutions used their own protocols to collect whole blood in K2EDTA tubes. Collaborator samples were shipped for TCRbeta analysis as frozen whole blood, isolated PBMCs, or DNA extracted from either sample type.

Sequenced material: peripheral blood. This receptor was identified in a woman aged 45-65 years with COVID-19, enrolled during active disease. The sequence joins TRBV24-1 to TRBJ2-3; no confident D gene assignment can be made. The sequenced DNA is TGTGCCACCAGCGACACTTCTAGCACAGATACGCAGTATTTT. Its product reads: CATSDTSSTDTQYF.